Reported below is one T cell receptor beta chain. One end of the junction varies from germline; a read error may be responsible. The library came from three nested PCR rounds adapted from ARM-PCR protocols. TCRdb itself ran the multiplex PCR reads through MiXCR, one entry per CDR3 protein. This sample carries 70,000 to 80,000 distinct CDR3 sequences, 72% of them seen once, and the ten largest clones take 8% to 9.5%. This CDR3 spans 14 amino acids. Germline CDR1 reads SGHAT; CDR2 reads FQDESV (reference sequence). These data come from a study of tumor and adjacent non-tumor tissue in lung cancer. No cell sorting was done before RNA was extracted from the tissue.

The sample was lung tumor tissue. The V and J genes are TRBV11-1 and TRBJ2-7; TRBD1 agrees at 9 bases. The sequence came from a woman in her forties with non-small cell lung cancer. CDR3 sequence (DNA): TGTGCCAGTAGCCCAGGACAGGGGTGCTACGAACAGTACTTC. It translates to CASSPGQGCYEQYF. Complete variable domain (other parts from reference TRBV11-1 and TRBJ2-7): EAEVAQSPRYKITEKSQAVAFWCDPISGHATLYWYRQILGQGPELLVQFQDESVVDDSQLPKDRFSAERLKGVDSTLKIQPAELGDSAMYLCASSPGQGCYEQYFGPGTRLTVT.